Below are 30 T cell receptor beta chains sequenced from a single sample in a study of T cell repertoires in cytomegalovirus infection (dated by TCRdb to the late 2010s). Sequencing used an Illumina HiSeq 1500. In-frame beta chains were kept once TCRdb had trimmed the public reads at Q25 with fastp and called clones with MiXCR. When rows share a CDR3 protein, they turn into one entry using the most common DNA and genes. The sample table lists fewer than 700,000 distinct CDR3 sequences, 20% to 30% of them with a count of one. The ten largest clones capture around 8% of the sample. Sequenced: CD8+ T cells from PBMCs. The receptor set was obtained from a human donor in good health (CMV status not recorded). Some clones in this sample may be carry-over from other donors' samples.

In its sample, this clonotype was seen many times. V gene TRBV6-2 or TRBV6-3 combines with J gene TRBJ2-5; 9 nucleotides line up with TRBD1. There are 17 residues in the CDR3. The germline CDR1 and CDR2 sequences are MNHEY and SVGEGT. V shed 8 bases, J shed 9 bases, and the junction held 22 bases outside the gene matches. The CDR3 loop is CASLTRDPGQGAGSQYF. The CDR3 coding sequence is TGTGCCAGCCTAACCCGCGATCCGGGACAGGGTGCAGGTTCCCAGTACTTC.

At least ten counts were recorded for this clonotype. The gene calls are TRBV7-2 and TRBJ2-5; D gene ambiguous. With 5 bases removed from V and 6 bases from J, the gap between germline ends came to 7 bases. Germline V gene sequence: CDR1 SGHTA, CDR2 FQGNSA. The CDR3 runs to 11 residues. The CDR3 DNA is TGTGCCAGCAGCGGCCGGAAGACCCAGTACTTC. Amino acid sequence: CASSGRKTQYF.

This clonotype has at least ten counts. The chain is built from TRBV11-2 and TRBJ1-5; D is perhaps TRBD1 (5 bases). The CDR3 sequence is 14 residues long. Germline CDR1 reads SGHAT; CDR2 reads FQNNGV. Trimming took 1 base from V and 4 from J, leaving 8 bases between them. The CDR3 DNA is TGTGCCAGCAGCTTAGGGACACCTAATCAGCCCCAGCATTTT. As protein: CASSLGTPNQPQHF.

With regard to this clonotype: A read error may be the cause here, since a much bigger clone is one base away. The chain has TRBV7-9 and TRBJ2-7; D is ambiguous. V lost 10 bases to trimming and J lost 9 bases, with 28 bases between them. CDR3 length: 15 residues. Germline V gives CDR1 SEHNR, CDR2 FQNEAQ (reference sequence). The CDR3, as DNA: TGTGCCATCGTACGTGTGGGCAATATACTACGAAGGCAGTACTTC. Amino acids: CAIVRVGNILRRQYF.

This sequence joins TRBV6-5 and TRBJ2-4; TRBD2 is a possible D gene (5 bases). This CDR3 is built from 15 residues. The ends were cut back, 2 bases at V and 0 bases at J, with 8 bases in the middle. The germline gives CDR1 MNHEY, CDR2 SVGAGI. DNA of the CDR3: TGTGCCAGCAGTTACGGGAGTCTAGCCAAAAACATTCAGTACTTC. It translates to CASSYGSLAKNIQYF.

This clonotype was counted only a few times. V and J are TRBV20-1 and TRBJ2-7; D perhaps matches TRBD1 (5 bases). This CDR3 contains 11 residues. V was clipped by 5 bases and J by 5 bases, with 10 bases between them. Germline V gene sequence: CDR1 DFQATT, CDR2 SNEGSKA (reference sequence). DNA for the CDR3: TGCAGTGCTCGATCAGGGAACGAGCAGTACGTC. It translates to CSARSGNEQYV.

This chain uses TRBV5-1 with TRBJ2-7; no clear D. The CDR3 is 13 residues long. V lost 2 bases, J lost 2 bases, and 8 bases lay in between. Germline values: CDR1 SGHRS, CDR2 YFSETQ. The CDR3, as DNA: TGCGCCAGCAGCTTTGTCACCGCCTACGAGCAGTACTTC. It is translated as CASSFVTAYEQYF.

The CDR3: CASSPGWSGYGYTF. In DNA, the CDR3 is TGTGCCAGCAGCCCGGGCTGGTCAGGCTATGGCTACACCTTC. The chain links TRBV12-3 or TRBV12-4 to TRBJ1-2; the D is unclear. This CDR3 has 14 residues. Trimming removed 6 bases at V and 4 bases at J, with 15 bases between.

This clonotype came up many times. The chain recombines TRBV7-2 with TRBJ2-5; D is uncertain. CDR1 and CDR2 (germline): SGHTA, FQGNSA. With 5 bases removed from V and 4 bases from J, the gap between germline ends came to 17 bases. CDR3 length: 15 residues. CDR3: CASSGPVLGGETQYF. CDR3 bases: TGTGCCAGCAGCGGCCCGGTCCTCGGTGGAGAGACCCAGTACTTC.

This clonotype was counted only a few times. This chain uses TRBV7-2 with TRBJ1-5, with D possibly matching TRBD1 (6 bases). The CDR3 sequence is 16 residues long. Germline V lookup: CDR1 SGHTA, CDR2 FQGNSA. Trimming took 2 bases from V and 4 from J, leaving 15 bases between them. In nucleotides, the CDR3 is TGTGCCAGCAGCTTAAGGGGGGGATTCTTTAATCAGCCCCAGCATTTT. Its translation: CASSLRGGFFNQPQHF.

To note about this clonotype: Being one base from a much bigger clone, this may be a read error. The V and J genes are TRBV27 and TRBJ2-2; no clear D. Trimming took 5 bases from V and 6 from J, leaving 4 bases between them. The CDR3 is 11 residues long. Germline lookup yields CDR1 MNHEY and CDR2 SMNVEV (reference sequence). CDR3 DNA: TGTGCCAGCAGTACGTCCGGGGAGCTGTTTTTT. It specifies CASSTSGELFF.

Regarding this clonotype: One junction end disagrees with the germline gene, perhaps due to a read error. V gene TRBV7-6 combines with J gene TRBJ2-3; D ambiguous. This CDR3 is built from 16 residues. Germline loops: CDR1 SGHVS, CDR2 FNYEAQ. The DNA of the CDR3 is TGTGTCAGCAGCTTAAGAGCTGAGCGAAGCACAGATACGCAGTATTTT. It codes for CVSSLRAERSTDTQYF.

V is TRBV27 and J is TRBJ2-2, with D possibly being TRBD2 (6 bases). V lost 5 bases and J 4 bases, leaving 14 bases between the germline ends. CDR3 length: 15 amino acids. Germline V gene sequence: CDR1 MNHEY, CDR2 SMNVEV (reference sequence). This CDR3 reads CASSPERGFTGELFF. CDR3 sequence (DNA): TGTGCCAGCAGTCCGGAACGGGGGTTCACCGGGGAGCTGTTTTTT.

The rearrangement links TRBV28 to TRBJ2-7; possibly TRBD1 for D (5 bases). V was clipped by 5 bases and J by 2 bases, with 13 bases between them. This CDR3 region has 14 residues. The V gene's germline CDR1 is MDHEN and CDR2 SYDVKM. The CDR3 coding sequence is TGTGCCAGCAGTAGGGGCTACACCACCTACGAGCAGTACGTC. The encoded protein is CASSRGYTTYEQYV.

In its sample, this clonotype was seen many times. The chain links TRBV7-6 to TRBJ1-1; TRBD1 might be the D (6 bases). V was shortened by 6 bases and J by 2 bases, with 16 bases between the two germline ends. CDR3 size: 15 residues. The germline gives CDR1 SGHVS, CDR2 FNYEAQ. The CDR3 DNA reads TGTGCCAGCAGTCAGGGGACCGGGGGAAACACTGAAGCTTTCTTT. Its translation: CASSQGTGGNTEAFF. Full variable domain (rest looked up from reference TRBV7-6 and TRBJ1-1): GAGVSQSPRYKVTKRGQDVALRCDPISGHVSLYWYRQALGQGPEFLTYFNYEAQQDKSGLPNDRFSAERPEGSISTLTIQRTEQRDSAMYRCASSQGTGGNTEAFFGQGTRLTVV.

This clonotype was counted at least ten times. The chain links TRBV29-1 to TRBJ2-7; D unclear. The V gene's germline CDR1 is SQVTM and CDR2 ANQGSEA. This CDR3 is 14 amino acids long. The V and J ends lost 8 bases and 9 bases respectively, with 26 bases between them. The CDR3 spells CSPSKTLRPTGQYF. The CDR3 nucleotides are TGCAGCCCCTCGAAGACATTACGCCCTACTGGGCAGTACTTC.

The chain is built from TRBV7-6 and TRBJ1-1, with D unclear. The length of the CDR3 is 13 residues. Germline V gives CDR1 SGHVS, CDR2 FNYEAQ. The V and J ends lost 5 bases and 0 bases respectively, with 7 bases between them. The CDR3 region is CASSHSMNTEAFF. Here the CDR3 DNA reads TGTGCCAGCAGCCATTCTATGAACACTGAAGCTTTCTTT. The whole variable domain, filled in from reference TRBV7-6 and TRBJ1-1, reads GAGVSQSPRYKVTKRGQDVALRCDPISGHVSLYWYRQALGQGPEFLTYFNYEAQQDKSGLPNDRFSAERPEGSISTLTIQRTEQRDSAMYRCASSHSMNTEAFFGQGTRLTVV.

As DNA, the CDR3 is TGTGCCAGCAGCGCACATGACGGGCCCCAAGAGACCCAGTACTTC. This encodes CASSAHDGPQETQYF. J is TRBJ2-5 and V is TRBV9; D is undetermined. CDR3 size: 15 residues. Germline CDR1 and CDR2: SGDLS and YYNGEE. The V and J ends lost 3 bases and 1 base respectively, with 13 bases between them.

Many counts were recorded for this clonotype. The chain links TRBV7-8 to TRBJ2-7, with D unresolved. This CDR3 has 14 residues. Germline CDR1 and CDR2: SGHVS and FQNEAQ. V gave up 1 base and J gave up 2 bases, with 9 bases separating them. The CDR3 sequence is CASSLGPVPYEQYV. DNA for the CDR3: TGTGCCAGCAGCTTAGGGCCGGTCCCCTACGAGCAGTACGTC.

This clonotype occurred many times. The V call is TRBV7-2, the J call TRBJ1-1; D ambiguous. Per germline, CDR1 SGHTA and CDR2 FQGNSA. Deletions cut 4 bases from V and 3 bases from J, with 15 bases between. CDR3 length: 15 amino acids. CDR3: CASSSSGALYTEAFF. CDR3 DNA sequence: TGTGCCAGCAGCTCATCCGGAGCCCTTTACACTGAAGCTTTCTTT.

V and J are TRBV7-9 and TRBJ2-2, with TRBD1 matching 9 bases. V was clipped by 7 bases and J by 3 bases; unmatched bases: 6. Germline values: CDR1 SEHNR, CDR2 FQNEAQ (reference sequence). The CDR3 is 15 residues long. CDR3 nucleotides: TGTGCCAGCACCCTAGACAGGGGGGACACCGGGGAGCTGTTTTTT. Protein product: CASTLDRGDTGELFF.

This chain joins TRBV10-3 and TRBJ1-5, with 9 bases identical to TRBD1. J gave up 5 bases and V 8 bases, and 10 bases lay outside the gene matches. The CDR3 is 15 residues long. Germline assignment: CDR1 ENHRY and CDR2 SYGVKD. The CDR3 spells CAIGHGDRVDQPQHF. The CDR3 DNA follows: TGTGCCATCGGACACGGGGACAGGGTCGATCAGCCCCAGCATTTT.

The gene calls are TRBV28 and TRBJ2-5, with D maybe TRBD2 (6 bases). V was cut by 5 bases and J by 2 bases, with 15 bases left in between. This CDR3 has 15 amino acids. Germline CDR1 MDHEN, CDR2 SYDVKM. CDR3 amino acids: CASSHMGGTQETQYF. CDR3 nucleotides: TGTGCCAGCAGTCACATGGGGGGAACACAAGAGACCCAGTACTTC.

The chain joins TRBV7-9 to TRBJ2-4; perhaps TRBD1 as D (5 bases). The germline CDR1 and CDR2 sequences are SEHNR and FQNEAQ (reference sequence). V dropped 5 bases and J dropped 0 bases, with 14 bases sitting between them. This CDR3 is 16 amino acids long. This CDR3 reads CASSPHQGLAKNIQYF. DNA for the CDR3: TGTGCCAGCAGCCCCCACCAGGGATTAGCCAAAAACATTCAGTACTTC.

The genes are TRBV6-6 and TRBJ2-1, with a possible D match to TRBD1 (5 bases). CDR1 is MNHNY and CDR2 is SVGAGI in the germline V gene (reference sequence). V was cut by 0 bases and J by 4 bases, with 13 bases left in between. The CDR3 sequence is 16 residues long. This chain's CDR3 is CASSYSMEQGYNEQFF. The CDR3 bases are TGTGCCAGCAGTTACTCGATGGAGCAGGGATACAATGAGCAGTTCTTC.

V and J are TRBV7-9 and TRBJ2-1; D perhaps matches TRBD2 (6 bases). Germline assignment: CDR1 SEHNR and CDR2 FQNEAQ (reference sequence). CDR3 length: 15 residues. V gave up 5 bases and J gave up 4 bases, with 15 bases separating them. This CDR3 reads CASSPRDLVYNEQFF. The CDR3 region has the DNA TGTGCCAGCAGCCCGCGGGACCTTGTTTACAATGAGCAGTTCTTC. Supplemented by reference TRBV7-9 and TRBJ2-1, the full variable domain reads DTGVSQNPRHKITKRGQNVTFRCDPISEHNRLYWYRQTLGQGPEFLTYFQNEAQLEKSRLLSDRFSAERPKGSFSTLEIQRTEQGDSAMYLCASSPRDLVYNEQFFGPGTRLTVL.

This clonotype was recorded once. This may be a read error, as it is one base from a much larger clone. V and J are TRBV6-2 or TRBV6-3 and TRBJ1-1; the D gene is possibly TRBD1 (5 bases). The CDR3 totals 14 residues. V was trimmed by 2 bases and J by 1 base, leaving 8 bases between them. CDR1 and CDR2 (germline): MNHEY, SVGEGT. The CDR3: CASSYMDKNTEAFF. The CDR3, as DNA: TGTGCCAGCAGTTACATGGACAAGAACACTGAAGCTTTCTTT.

This clonotype was observed at least ten times. The chain recombines TRBV7-2 with TRBJ2-3, with unresolved D. Trimming pared 3 bases from V and 0 bases from J, leaving 13 bases between. CDR3 length: 16 amino acids. CDR1 is SGHTA and CDR2 is FQGNSA in the germline V gene. The CDR3 nucleotides are TGTGCCAGCAGCTTTAGCCCCGGCTTTAGCACAGATACGCAGTATTTT. Protein sequence: CASSFSPGFSTDTQYF.

This clonotype was recorded a few times. The J gene is TRBJ2-7, the V gene TRBV12-3 or TRBV12-4, with D unclear. The CDR3 has 14 residues. V shed 3 bases and J shed 4 bases, with 13 bases lying between them. The CDR3 DNA is TGTGCCAGCAGTTTTGGCCTGTCCGGATACGAGCAGTACTTC. It specifies CASSFGLSGYEQYF.

The V and J genes are TRBV14 and TRBJ2-5; 9 bases match TRBD1. CDR3 length: 15 residues. Germline CDR1 reads SGHDN; CDR2 reads FVKESK. J gave up 5 bases and V 4 bases, and 8 bases lay outside the gene matches. The CDR3 here is CASSLGQGRSETQYF. CDR3 sequence (DNA): TGTGCCAGCAGCCTGGGACAGGGACGTTCCGAGACCCAGTACTTC.